Each of the 16 T cell receptor beta chains below was sequenced from the same sample in a study of blood T cell repertoires in COVID-19. Assay: immunoSEQ multiplex PCR; the TCRdb copy retains only in-frame clones and omits some. The sample contains about 94,000 clones, approximately 80% of which appear only once. Specimen: peripheral blood. These TCRs come from a human donor in a cohort sampled during active COVID-19.

On this clone itself: Sequence at one end of the junction differs from germline and may be a read error. The chain carries TRBV6-5 and TRBJ2-6; D is possibly TRBD1 (5 bases). The germline gives CDR1 MNHEY, CDR2 SVGAGI. This CDR3 is built from 15 residues. The CDR3 coding sequence is TGTGCCAGCAACGGTCGGGCCTCTGGGGCCAACGTCCCGACTTTC. It encodes CASNGRASGANVPTF.

The rearrangement links TRBV30 to TRBJ1-2; D may be TRBD1 (5 bases). V lost 1 base and J lost 7, with 13 bases in between. This CDR3 spans 13 amino acids. Germline CDR1 reads GTSNPN; CDR2 reads SVGIG (reference sequence). This CDR3 is CAWSEQGGVGYTF. DNA for the CDR3: TGTGCCTGGAGTGAACAAGGAGGGGTTGGCTACACCTTC.

The chain recombines TRBV28 with TRBJ2-6; the D gene is possibly TRBD1 (5 bases). The CDR3 extends over 17 amino acids. V was trimmed by 6 bases and J by 0 bases, leaving 15 bases between them. From germline, CDR1 is MDHEN and CDR2 SYDVKM. CDR3 loop: CASSQIGHDSGANVLTF. The CDR3 nucleotides read TGTGCCAGCAGCCAGATAGGACACGACTCTGGGGCCAACGTCCTGACTTTC. Complete variable domain (other parts from reference TRBV28 and TRBJ2-6): DVKVTQSSRYLVKRTGEKVFLECVQDMDHENMFWYRQDPGLGLRLIYFSYDVKMKEKGDIPEGYSVSREKKERFSLILESASTNQTSMYLCASSQIGHDSGANVLTFGAGSRLTVL.

The V call is TRBV27, the J call TRBJ1-5; D possibly corresponds to TRBD1 (5 bases). The CDR3 contains 16 residues. Trimming removed 7 bases from V and 2 bases from J, with 18 bases in between. Germline CDR1 is MNHEY and CDR2 is SMNVEV (reference sequence). The CDR3 nucleotides are TGTGCCAGCACTCCTCGGGAGGGGTTCGGCAATCAGCCCCAGCATTTT. Translating it yields CASTPREGFGNQPQHF.

The chain is built from TRBV9 and TRBJ1-2, with 8 bases lining up with TRBD1. Germline trimming cut 3 bases from V and 8 bases from J; bases unmatched to any gene: 9. The CDR3 runs 14 residues. Germline CDR1 and CDR2: SGDLS and YYNGEE. CDR3 coding DNA: TGTGCCAGCAGCGATAGACAGGGGCGAAACGGCTACACCTTC. Protein sequence: CASSDRQGRNGYTF.

The chain is built from TRBV27 and TRBJ2-1; 9 bases map to TRBD2. CDR3 size: 17 residues. The germline gives CDR1 MNHEY, CDR2 SMNVEV (reference sequence). The ends lost 6 bases at V and 4 bases at J; junction bases unmatched: 13. The CDR3 sequence is CASSPSASGARYNEQFF. CDR3 nucleotides: TGTGCCAGCAGCCCCTCAGCTAGCGGGGCCCGTTACAATGAGCAGTTCTTC.

V usage is TRBV5-6 and J usage is TRBJ2-7, with D perhaps matching TRBD2 (6 bases). CDR3 length: 15 residues. Trimming pared 0 bases from V and 4 bases from J, leaving 14 bases between. Germline-derived CDR1 and CDR2 are SGHDT and YYEEEE. The CDR3 DNA reads TGTGCCAGCAGCTTGGGGGGAGCGGGTGCATACGAGCAGTACTTC. The encoded protein is CASSLGGAGAYEQYF.

The genes are TRBV25-1 and TRBJ2-3; the match to TRBD1 covers 7 bases. The J segment lost 3 bases and the V segment lost 3 bases, leaving 12 bases of the junction unmatched. Germline assignment: CDR1 MGHDK and CDR2 SYGVNS. This CDR3 spans 17 amino acids. DNA of the CDR3: TGTGCCAGCAGTGATCACGACAGGGTACGGGGAACAGATACGCAGTATTTT. Translation: CASSDHDRVRGTDTQYF.

The chain employs TRBV9 and TRBJ2-5; 10 nucleotides agree with TRBD2. CDR1 is SGDLS, CDR2 YYNGEE, per germline. V lost 4 bases, J lost 2 bases, and 5 bases stayed unmatched. The length of the CDR3 is 15 residues. The DNA for the CDR3 is TGTGCCAGCAGCCCTAGGACTAGCGGACAAGAGACCCAGTACTTC. Translated, it gives CASSPRTSGQETQYF. Full variable domain (missing parts from reference TRBV9 and TRBJ2-5): DSGVTQTPKHLITATGQRVTLRCSPRSGDLSVYWYQQSLDQGLQFLIQYYNGEERAKGNILERFSAQQFPDLHSELNLSSLELGDSALYFCASSPRTSGQETQYFGPGTRLLVL.

This clone was recorded once. The chain combines TRBV28 with TRBJ1-5; perhaps TRBD1 as D (6 bases). V gave up 7 bases and J gave up 1 base, with 14 bases separating them. The CDR3 consists of 15 residues. Germline CDR1 and CDR2: MDHEN and SYDVKM. The CDR3 coding sequence is TGTGCCAGCAACCTCTACAGGGAAAGCAATCAGCCCCAGCATTTT. This sequence encodes CASNLYRESNQPQHF.

The rearrangement uses TRBV3-1 (or the pseudogene TRBV3-2) and TRBJ2-7; tentatively, D is TRBD2 (6 bases). Trimming cost V 3 bases and J 7 bases, with 22 bases left between them. CDR3 length: 16 amino acids. The germline V gene has CDR1 LGHDT and CDR2 YNNKEL (reference sequence). CDR3 region: CASSQLAVTVGGEQYF. CDR3 sequence (DNA): TGTGCCAGCAGCCAGTTGGCCGTGACAGTTGGAGGGGAGCAGTACTTC.

The CDR3 DNA reads TGTGCCAGCAGCGTAGTGGGCAACTCTGGAAACACCATATATTTT. It translates to CASSVVGNSGNTIYF. The chain carries TRBV9 and TRBJ1-3, with D uncertain. Deletions cut 0 bases from V and 0 bases from J, with 7 bases between. Germline V gene lookup returns CDR1 SGDLS and CDR2 YYNGEE. CDR3 size: 15 residues.

This chain uses TRBV5-1 with TRBJ2-7; 8 bases are shared with TRBD1. Germline V CDR1 and CDR2: SGHRS, YFSETQ. CDR3 length equals 14 residues. Trimming removed 3 bases from V and 3 bases from J; junction bases left unmatched: 5. The CDR3 DNA sequence: TGCGCCAGCAGCTGGACCGGACAGGGCTACGAGCAGTACTTC. This sequence encodes CASSWTGQGYEQYF.

The chain uses TRBV5-1 and TRBJ1-1; D is ambiguous. Trimming took off 0 bases at V and 1 base at J, with 10 bases between the two ends. The CDR3 spans 15 residues. In germline, CDR1 is SGHRS, CDR2 YFSETQ. The CDR3 nucleotides read TGCGCCAGCAGCTTGGGTTACAGCCAGAACACTGAAGCTTTCTTT. Translating gives CASSLGYSQNTEAFF. The variable domain in full, completed from reference TRBV5-1 and TRBJ1-1, reads KAGVTQTPRYLIKTRGQQVTLSCSPISGHRSVSWYQQTPGQGLQFLFEYFSETQRNKGNFPGRFSGRQFSNSRSEMNVSTLELGDSALYLCASSLGYSQNTEAFFGQGTRLTVV.

The rearrangement links TRBV3-1 (or the pseudogene TRBV3-2) to TRBJ2-1; 9 positions match TRBD2. Trimming removed 2 bases from V and 7 bases from J; junction bases left unmatched: 6. The V gene's germline CDR1 is LGHDT and CDR2 YNNKEL (reference sequence). The CDR3 covers 15 residues. This CDR3 reads CASSQLAGTVNEQFF. Here the CDR3 DNA reads TGTGCCAGCAGCCAACTAGCGGGAACGGTGAATGAGCAGTTCTTC.

V and J are TRBV2 and TRBJ1-5; no clear D gene. V was shortened by 3 bases and J by 7 bases, with 10 bases between the two germline ends. Germline V gene data show CDR1 as SNHLY and CDR2 as FYNNEI. The CDR3 totals 13 residues. For the CDR3, the DNA is TGTGCCAGCAGTGACTGGGAGGAACAGCCCCAGCATTTT. Amino acids: CASSDWEEQPQHF.